The 28 T cell receptor beta chains below come from one sample, sequenced in a study of PD-L1 blockade in urothelial cancer (dated by TCRdb to about 2017). Library preparation was by the immunoSEQ multiplex PCR assay. Entries here come from immuneACCESS through TCRdb and include only in-frame sequences with V and J called. Some clones fail to appear in such tables; in the studies checked, an unresolved V gene covers under half of the shortfall, and the cause of the remainder is unknown. This sample gives 45,000 to 60,000 clones in total; 70% to 90% of them show up just once. The biggest ten clones account for around 8% of the sample. The sequences come from PBMCs, collected around atezolizumab (anti-PD-L1) treatment. The origin of the receptors is a man aged 55 to 70 with urothelial cancer.

CDR3 amino acids: CASSQGRNTGELFF. As DNA, the CDR3 is TGCGCCAGCAGCCAGGGGAGGAACACCGGGGAGCTGTTTTTT. The chain combines TRBV4-3 with TRBJ2-2, with a weak D call TRBD2 (5 bases). CDR1 is LGHNA and CDR2 is YSLEER in the germline V gene. The CDR3 length is 14 residues. The V end lost 3 bases, the J end lost 1 base, and 6 bases lay between the germline ends.

The chain carries TRBV7-9 and TRBJ1-4; D not certain. The CDR3 is 13 residues long. Germline V gene sequence: CDR1 SEHNR, CDR2 FQNEAQ (reference sequence). Trimming took 7 bases from V and 3 from J, leaving 9 bases between them. CDR3: CASTKPPNEKLFF. As DNA, the CDR3 is TGTGCCAGCACCAAGCCGCCTAATGAAAAACTGTTTTTT.

The V call is TRBV5-5, the J call TRBJ1-4, with 7 bases matching TRBD1. This CDR3 region has 16 residues. Unmatched junction bases numbered 5, after V lost 0 bases and J lost 3 bases. Germline V gene lookup returns CDR1 SGHKS and CDR2 YYEKEE (reference sequence). CDR3 region: CASSLVQGLPNEKLFF. The CDR3, as DNA: TGTGCCAGCAGCTTGGTACAGGGGCTCCCTAATGAAAAACTGTTTTTT. Full variable domain (missing parts from reference TRBV5-5 and TRBJ1-4): DAGVTQSPTHLIKTRGQQVTLRCSPISGHKSVSWYQQVLGQGPQFIFQYYEKEERGRGNFPDRFSARQFPNYSSELNVNALLLGDSALYLCASSLVQGLPNEKLFFGSGTQLSVL.

Concerning this clone: One junction end disagrees with the germline gene, perhaps due to a read error. The chain uses TRBV7-7 and TRBJ2-3; 10 bases align to TRBD2. Germline V gives CDR1 SSHAT, CDR2 FNYEAQ (reference sequence). The CDR3 extends over 18 amino acids. DNA of the CDR3: TGTGCTAGCAGCTTAAGCAGCGGGGGGGCCGGAGGGGCAGATACGCAGTATTTT. It yields the protein CASSLSSGGAGGADTQYF.

This chain links TRBV13 with TRBJ1-1; possible D gene TRBD1, 6 bases. This CDR3 region has 15 residues. Germline loops: CDR1 PRHDT, CDR2 FYEKMQ (reference sequence). V dropped 5 bases and J dropped 2 bases, with 15 bases sitting between them. The CDR3 here is CASSRDTGSNTEAFF. CDR3 in DNA: TGTGCCAGCAGCCGGGACACAGGGTCAAACACTGAAGCTTTCTTT.

This clone was found once. The J gene is TRBJ1-5, the V gene TRBV19; D ambiguous. The V gene's germline CDR1 is LNHDA and CDR2 SQIVND (reference sequence). Trimming shortened V by 5 bases and J by 5 bases, and 19 bases separated the two germline ends. This CDR3 is 16 amino acids long. CDR3 DNA: TGTGCCAGTAGTTCCCCGGGTCTTGAGGTAGATCAGCCCCAGCATTTT. It is translated as CASSSPGLEVDQPQHF. The whole variable domain, filled in from reference TRBV19 and TRBJ1-5, reads DGGITQSPKYLFRKEGQNVTLSCEQNLNHDAMYWYRQDPGQGLRLIYYSQIVNDFQKGDIAEGYSVSREKKESFPLTVTSAQKNPTAFYLCASSSPGLEVDQPQHFGDGTRLSIL.

The chain couples TRBV6-1 to TRBJ2-5, with 9 bases lining up with TRBD2. The CDR3 runs to 12 residues. Unmatched junction bases numbered 5, after V lost 10 bases and J lost 5 bases. Germline CDR1 MNHNS, CDR2 SASEGT. CDR3: CATTAGGETQYF. The DNA of the CDR3 is TGTGCCACCACAGCGGGGGGTGAGACCCAGTACTTC.

This clone was seen once. This chain joins TRBV27 and TRBJ2-2, with 9 bases that match TRBD1. Unmatched junction bases numbered 7, after V lost 1 base and J lost 7 bases. Looked up from germline, CDR1 is MNHEY and CDR2 is SMNVEV (reference sequence). The length of the CDR3 is 16 residues. CDR3 in DNA: TGTGCCAGCAGTTTATTAGGGACAGGGACCGTCGGGGAGCTGTTTTTT. Translation gives CASSLLGTGTVGELFF.

This clone was seen just once. V and J are TRBV7-8 and TRBJ1-2; D is perhaps TRBD1 (5 bases). Trimming left V 7 bases short and J 8 bases short, with 14 bases between. The CDR3 loop spans 12 amino acids. Germline-derived CDR1 and CDR2 are SGHVS and FQNEAQ. The CDR3 DNA is TGTGCCAGCAACGACAGAGGAGGGGGCTACACCTTC. This gives the protein CASNDRGGGYTF.

The DNA for the CDR3 is TGTGCCAGCAGCTTGTATAGGGGCCCCGGGGAGACCCAGTACTTC. Translation: CASSLYRGPGETQYF. The chain is built from TRBV5-6 and TRBJ2-5, with TRBD1 as a possible D gene (5 bases). This CDR3 comprises 15 residues. The V gene lost 1 base and the J gene lost 5 bases, with 15 bases spanning the gap. Germline-derived CDR1 and CDR2 are SGHDT and YYEEEE.

V gene TRBV4-2 combines with J gene TRBJ2-2; D is perhaps TRBD1 (5 bases). This CDR3 region has 16 residues. Germline CDR1 reads LGHNA; CDR2 reads YNFKEQ. V lost 5 bases, J lost 3 bases, and 16 bases lay in between. CDR3 loop: CASSEKGGRDTGELFF. CDR3 in DNA: TGTGCCAGCAGCGAAAAGGGCGGCAGGGACACCGGGGAGCTGTTTTTT.

V usage is TRBV11-2 and J usage is TRBJ1-1, with D uncertain. The CDR3 spans 13 residues. Germline V gene lookup returns CDR1 SGHAT and CDR2 FQNNGV. Between the trimmed V and J ends, which lost 5 bases and 7 bases, there was a span of 14 bases. The CDR3 DNA reads as TGTGCCAGCAGCCCCGTTGGTGGAGATGAAGCTTTCTTT. Its protein is CASSPVGGDEAFF. The entire variable domain, with the rest obtained from reference TRBV11-2 and TRBJ1-1, is as follows: EAGVAQSPRYKIIEKRQSVAFWCNPISGHATLYWYQQILGQGPKLLIQFQNNGVVDDSQLPKDRFSAERLKGVDSTLKIQPAKLEDSAVYLCASSPVGGDEAFFGQGTRLTVV.

V usage is TRBV13 and J usage is TRBJ1-5; 7 bases map to TRBD1. The CDR3 covers 15 residues. Germline V gene data show CDR1 as PRHDT and CDR2 as FYEKMQ (reference sequence). Unmatched junction bases numbered 10, after V lost 6 bases and J lost 5 bases. The DNA of the CDR3 is TGTGCCAGCAGGCGGGACAGACGAAAATATCAGCCCCAGCATTTT. It translates to CASRRDRRKYQPQHF. The full variable domain, with the rest looked up from reference TRBV13 and TRBJ1-5, is AAGVIQSPRHLIKEKRETATLKCYPIPRHDTVYWYQQGPGQDPQFLISFYEKMQSDKGSIPDRFSAQQFSDYHSELNMSSLELGDSALYFCASRRDRRKYQPQHFGDGTRLSIL.

This clone was counted once. V usage is TRBV5-1 and J usage is TRBJ2-1; the match to TRBD1 covers 7 bases. The CDR3 extends over 15 amino acids. V lost 4 bases and J lost 8; bases outside the gene matches: 12. Germline CDR1 and CDR2: SGHRS and YFSETQ. The CDR3 DNA reads as TGCGCCAGCAGCCTAAGGACAGGCCCCGGGGATGAGCAGTTCTTC. Amino acid sequence: CASSLRTGPGDEQFF.

The genes are TRBV5-4 and TRBJ2-1; 8 positions match TRBD2. CDR1 is SGHNT, CDR2 YYREEE, per germline (reference sequence). The CDR3 covers 14 residues. V trimming: 5 bases; J trimming: 3 bases; junction bases outside the gene matches: 4. In DNA form, the CDR3 reads TGTGCCAGCAGGGACGGGGGGGTCTACAATGAGCAGTTCTTC. Its protein is CASRDGGVYNEQFF.

The rearrangement uses TRBV18 and TRBJ1-3; TRBD1 matches 7 bases. With V trimmed by 3 bases and J by 0 bases, 5 bases remained unmatched. Germline V lookup: CDR1 KGHSH, CDR2 LQKENI. The CDR3 has 16 residues. The CDR3 nucleotides read TGTGCCAGCTCACCGACAGGGACTTACTCTGGAAACACCATATATTTT. Its translation: CASSPTGTYSGNTIYF.

The rearrangement joins TRBV29-1 to TRBJ1-1, with TRBD1 matching 7 bases. CDR1 and CDR2 (germline): SQVTM, ANQGSEA. There are 13 residues in the CDR3. The J segment lost 6 bases and the V segment lost 4 bases, leaving 8 bases of the junction unmatched. CDR3 sequence reads: CSVARAGGSEAFF. DNA for the CDR3: TGCAGCGTTGCAAGGGCAGGGGGGTCTGAAGCTTTCTTT.

This rearrangement joins TRBV20-1 to TRBJ2-7; unclear D gene. Trimming shortened V by 1 base and J by 2 bases, and 3 bases separated the two germline ends. This CDR3 region has 11 residues. The germline V gene has CDR1 DFQATT and CDR2 SNEGSKA (reference sequence). DNA of the CDR3: TGCAGTGCTAGAGCTACCTACGAGCAGTACTTC. Translated, it gives CSARATYEQYF.

The chain uses TRBV7-2 and TRBJ1-2, with 10 bases matching TRBD1. J lost 4 bases, V lost 1 base, and 6 bases had no gene match. The CDR3 spans 16 residues. Per the germline V gene, CDR1 is SGHTA and CDR2 is FQGNSA. The CDR3: CASSLVRTGGGYGYTF. The DNA for the CDR3 is TGTGCCAGCAGCTTAGTCCGGACAGGGGGAGGCTATGGCTACACCTTC.

About this clone itself: The junction does not match germline at one end; this may be a read error. The chain carries TRBV10-1 and TRBJ2-3; 7 positions match TRBD2. The CDR3 loop spans 12 amino acids. Germline V gene lookup returns CDR1 WNHNN and CDR2 SYGVQD (reference sequence). The CDR3 loop is CATETSRDTQYF. The CDR3 DNA reads TGCGCCACCGAGACTAGCAGAGATACGCAGTATTTT.

On this clone: The junction shows a germline mismatch at one end, possibly a read error. The chain joins TRBV5-1 to TRBJ2-7; 10 bases align to TRBD2. This CDR3 spans 9 amino acids. Germline V gene lookup returns CDR1 SGHRS and CDR2 YFSETQ. In DNA form, the CDR3 reads TGCGCCAGCAAATTAGCGGGGGGCTTC. It is translated as CASKLAGGF.

J is TRBJ2-3 and V is TRBV7-9; 11 bases line up with TRBD1. The V and J ends lost 6 bases and 1 base, in that order; junction bases with no gene match: 9. CDR3 length equals 17 residues. CDR1 is SEHNR, CDR2 FQNEAQ, per germline (reference sequence). The CDR3 reads CASRRTGGLVGTDTQYF. The CDR3 nucleotides read TGTGCCAGCAGAAGGACAGGGGGCCTAGTGGGCACAGATACGCAGTATTTT.

The CDR3 nucleotides read TGTGCCAGCAGTGAACAGGGGCATGGCTACACCTTC. Translating gives CASSEQGHGYTF. The chain is built from TRBV6-4 and TRBJ1-2; 7 positions agree with TRBD1. The CDR3 is made up of 12 amino acids. The germline CDR1 and CDR2 sequences are MRHNA and SNTAGT. The V segment lost 3 bases and the J segment 6 bases; nucleotides outside the gene matches: 1.

This chain joins TRBV23-1 and TRBJ2-6; 7 bases map to TRBD1. TRBV23-1 belongs to the ORF category, with a function that is uncertain. V lost 8 bases and J lost 2; bases outside the gene matches: 9. This CDR3 is built from 16 residues. CDR3 coding DNA: TGCGCCAGCTTAGGGACAGATTACCCTGGGGCCAACGTCCTGACTTTC. Translating it yields CASLGTDYPGANVLTF.

This clone was counted once. V usage is TRBV7-9 and J usage is TRBJ1-2, with 7 bases matching TRBD1. The germline V gene has CDR1 SEHNR and CDR2 FQNEAQ (reference sequence). The ends lost 5 bases at V and 6 bases at J; junction bases unmatched: 3. The CDR3 loop spans 12 amino acids. CDR3 nucleotides: TGTGCCAGCAGCCGGGACAGAGATGGCTACACCTTC. Protein sequence: CASSRDRDGYTF.

This clone was found a few times. This chain joins TRBV7-2 and TRBJ2-1; 11 bases match TRBD2. Germline CDR1 SGHTA, CDR2 FQGNSA. The ends lost 6 bases at V and 11 bases at J; junction bases unmatched: 12. This CDR3 is built from 15 residues. The CDR3 DNA is TGTGCCAGCAGTTCTCGACTTAGACTAGCGGGAAAGCAGTTCTTC. Amino acids: CASSSRLRLAGKQFF.

The rearrangement links TRBV7-2 to TRBJ2-3; 8 bases are a match to TRBD2. Germline values: CDR1 SGHTA, CDR2 FQGNSA. The CDR3 is 16 amino acids. The junction had 14 bases not matched to a gene; V was cut back by 5 bases and J by 7 bases. The chain's CDR3 is CASSPPGTRSAHTQYF. The CDR3 coding sequence is TGTGCCAGCAGCCCCCCCGGGACTAGATCTGCTCATACGCAGTATTTT. The variable domain in full, with the rest retrieved from reference TRBV7-2 and TRBJ2-3, is GAGVSQSPSNKVTEKGKDVELRCDPISGHTALYWYRQSLGQGLEFLIYFQGNSAPDKSGLPSDRFSAERTGGSVSTLTIQRTQQEDSAVYLCASSPPGTRSAHTQYFGPGTRLTVL.

The chain is built from TRBV7-8 and TRBJ2-7; TRBD1 agrees at 9 bases. Germline V gene lookup returns CDR1 SGHVS and CDR2 FQNEAQ. V lost 4 bases to trimming and J lost 3 bases; unmatched junction nucleotides: 7. The CDR3 is 15 amino acids. The CDR3 protein is CASSSGTGYFYEQYF. The DNA for the CDR3 is TGTGCCAGCAGCTCGGGGACAGGGTATTTCTACGAGCAGTACTTC.